The T cell receptor (beta chain) described here comes from a study of CD8 T cells in Susac syndrome. Overall study: The Susac syndrome patients were therapy-naive, on corticosteroids, or on intravenous immunoglobulin alone at blood draw.

This CDR3 comprises 13 residues. Trimming stripped 1 base from V and 7 bases from J, with 11 bases between. Looked up from germline, CDR1 is SGHTA and CDR2 is FQGTGA. Whole-study results and caveats: There were approximately 15 Susac-specific public clones in total CD8+ repertoires and 5 or 6 in CD8+ TEMRA repertoires.

RNA in amounts of about 0.45 to 1 ug was reverse transcribed with random hexamers. TCRdb fed the immunoSEQ multiplex PCR reads into MiXCR, producing one record per CDR3 protein. The data hold about 83,000 distinct CDR3 sequences, with approximately 96% observed a single time. The diagnostic criteria for definite or probable disease, as recently defined, were met by the patients with Susac syndrome. To note about this clonotype: Its antigen is not identified.

The V and J genes are TRBV7-3 and TRBJ2-7; unclear D gene. Sequencing was performed on CD8+ T cells from PBMCs. The receptor comes from a human donor with Susac syndrome. The CDR3: CASSLNLVGEQYF. Written as DNA, the CDR3 is TGTGCCAGCAGCTTAAATTTGGTGGGGGAGCAGTACTTC.